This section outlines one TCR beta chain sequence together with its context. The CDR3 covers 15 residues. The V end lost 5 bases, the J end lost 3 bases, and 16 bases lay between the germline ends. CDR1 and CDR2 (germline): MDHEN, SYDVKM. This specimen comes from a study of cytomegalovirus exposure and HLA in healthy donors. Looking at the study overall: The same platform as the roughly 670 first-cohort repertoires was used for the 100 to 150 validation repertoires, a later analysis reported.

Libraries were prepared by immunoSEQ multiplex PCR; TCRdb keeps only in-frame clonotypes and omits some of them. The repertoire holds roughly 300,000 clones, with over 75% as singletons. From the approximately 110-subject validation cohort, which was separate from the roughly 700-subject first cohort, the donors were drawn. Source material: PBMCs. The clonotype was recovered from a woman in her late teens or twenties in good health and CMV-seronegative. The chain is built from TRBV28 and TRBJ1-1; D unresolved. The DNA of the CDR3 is TGTGCCAGCAGTCCTCTGCGGGAAGGTCACACTGAAGCTTTCTTT. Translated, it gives CASSPLREGHTEAFF.